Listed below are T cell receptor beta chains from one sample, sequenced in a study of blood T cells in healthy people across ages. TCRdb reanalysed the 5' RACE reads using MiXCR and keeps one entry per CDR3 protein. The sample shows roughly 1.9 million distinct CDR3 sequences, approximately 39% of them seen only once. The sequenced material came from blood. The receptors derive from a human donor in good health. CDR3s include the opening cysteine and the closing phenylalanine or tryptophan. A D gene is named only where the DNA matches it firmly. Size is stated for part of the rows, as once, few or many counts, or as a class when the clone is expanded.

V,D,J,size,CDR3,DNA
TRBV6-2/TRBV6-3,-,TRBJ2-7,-,CASSYARGLSYEQYF,TGTGCCAGCAGTTACGCGCGGGGGCTCTCCTACGAGCAGTACTTC
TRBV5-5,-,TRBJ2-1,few,CASSLPRGYEQFF,TGTGCCAGCAGCTTGCCCAGGGGCTATGAGCAGTTCTTC
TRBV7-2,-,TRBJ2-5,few,CASSFVADLQETQYF,TGTGCCAGCAGCTTTGTAGCAGACCTCCAAGAGACCCAGTACTTC
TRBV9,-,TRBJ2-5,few,CASSVSVGEETQYF,TGTGCCAGCAGCGTAAGTGTCGGAGAAGAGACCCAGTACTTC
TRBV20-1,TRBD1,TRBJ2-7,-,CSARAPTGVDYEQYF,TGCAGTGCTAGGGCCCCGACAGGGGTCGACTACGAGCAGTACTTC
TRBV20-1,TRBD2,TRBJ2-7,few,CSAYRLAEAYEQYF,TGCAGTGCGTACCGACTAGCGGAGGCCTACGAGCAGTACTTC
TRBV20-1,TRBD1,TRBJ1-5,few,CSAIGTGNQPQHF,TGCAGTGCTATTGGGACAGGGAATCAGCCCCAGCATTTT
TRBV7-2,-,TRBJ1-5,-,CASSSERDQPQHF,TGTGCCAGCAGCTCAGAGAGGGATCAGCCCCAGCATTTT
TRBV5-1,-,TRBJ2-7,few,CASEGGDVPSYEQYF,TGCGCCAGCGAGGGGGGGGACGTGCCATCCTACGAGCAGTACTTC
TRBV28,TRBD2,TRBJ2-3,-,CASSLLASGNTDTQYF,TGTGCCAGCAGTTTATTAGCTAGCGGAAACACAGATACGCAGTATTTT
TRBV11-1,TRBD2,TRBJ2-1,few,CASSLSGASRYNEQFF,TGTGCCAGCAGCTTGAGCGGGGCCTCACGCTACAATGAGCAGTTCTTC
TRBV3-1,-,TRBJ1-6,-,CASSQAGMAYNSPLHF,TGTGCCAGCAGCCAAGCAGGGATGGCCTATAATTCACCCCTCCACTTT
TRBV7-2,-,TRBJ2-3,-,CASSLADEDTQYF,TGTGCCAGCAGCTTAGCCGATGAAGATACGCAGTATTTT
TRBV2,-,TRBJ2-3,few,CASSVSGGSDTQYF,TGTGCCAGCAGTGTGTCGGGGGGCTCAGATACGCAGTATTTT
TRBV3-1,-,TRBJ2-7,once,CASSPHGSFLYEQYF,TGTGCCAGCAGCCCCCACGGGTCCTTTCTGTACGAGCAGTACTTC
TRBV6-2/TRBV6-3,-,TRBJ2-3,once,CASSRQTGITDTQYF,TGTGCCAGCAGCCGACAGACAGGTATCACAGATACGCAGTATTTT
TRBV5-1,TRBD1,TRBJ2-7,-,CASSSGQALTYEQYF,TGCGCCAGCAGCTCGGGACAGGCCCTAACCTACGAGCAGTACTTC
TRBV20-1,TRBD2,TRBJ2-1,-,CSAGTSVLLEQFF,TGCAGTGCCGGGACTAGCGTATTACTTGAGCAGTTCTTC
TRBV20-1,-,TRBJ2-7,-,CSAMTDPSYEQYF,TGCAGTGCTATGACAGACCCTTCCTACGAGCAGTACTTC
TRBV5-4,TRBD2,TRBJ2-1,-,CASSLRLAGGLQFF,TGTGCCAGCAGCTTGAGGCTAGCGGGGGGATTGCAGTTCTTC
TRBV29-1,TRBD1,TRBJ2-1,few,CSVTRDRGYNEQFF,TGCAGCGTCACCCGGGACAGGGGATACAATGAGCAGTTCTTC
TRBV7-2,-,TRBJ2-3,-,CASSLSGGGPLAQYF,TGTGCCAGCAGCTTAAGTGGGGGGGGGCCCTTGGCGCAGTATTTT
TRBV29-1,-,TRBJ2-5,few,CSVGGGAEQYF,TGCAGCGTTGGTGGGGGCGCAGAGCAGTACTTC
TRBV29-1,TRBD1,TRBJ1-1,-,CSTSKNRGPLAEAFF,TGCAGCACATCCAAAAACAGGGGGCCTCTCGCTGAAGCTTTCTTT